The source of this T cell receptor (beta chain) is a study of cytomegalovirus exposure and HLA in healthy donors. Findings of the study overall: When a later analysis compared HLA-associated TCR beta chains with equally common others, the HLA-associated chains turned out to be more clonally expanded and to have lower generation probabilities. A later look showed TCR association rates differing by HLA locus, highest for DRB1 and lowest for HLA-C.

Details on this clone: Its cognate antigen is unknown.

At sampling all donors were nominally healthy, likely with unrecorded immune exposures. Looked up from germline, CDR1 is GTSNPN and CDR2 is SVGIG (reference sequence). This CDR3 has 14 amino acids. V lost 0 bases and J lost 1, with 9 bases in between. 13 Jbeta primers and 60 Vbeta primers were used for the PCR. Sequenced by immunoSEQ multiplex PCR; TCRdb stores in-frame clones only, minus some. Of about 120,000 clones listed, roughly three fifths are singletons. This chain links TRBV30 with TRBJ1-1; D possibly corresponds to TRBD1 (5 bases). Sequencing was performed on PBMCs. The clonotype originates from a man between 35 and 55 years old in good health and CMV-seropositive. The CDR3 loop reads CAWSVGPGNTEAFF. CDR3 in DNA: TGTGCCTGGAGTGTGGGGCCAGGGAACACTGAAGCTTTCTTT. Full variable domain (outside the CDR3, taken from reference TRBV30 and TRBJ1-1): SQTIHQWPATLVQPVGSPLSLECTVEGTSNPNLYWYRQAAGRGLQLLFYSVGIGQISSEVPQNLSASRPQDRQFILSSKKLLLSDSGFYLCAWSVGPGNTEAFFGQGTRLTVV.